Sequencing of this T cell receptor beta chain was carried out in a study of blood T cell repertoires in COVID-19. At the level of the study: T cells, B-cell-depleted T cells, or PBMCs supplied cDNA or gDNA.

Profiled with immunoSEQ multiplex PCR; TCRdb holds only in-frame clones, not every one. The table has 200,000 to 300,000 clones, roughly 86% seen once. Germline CDR1 reads SNHLY; CDR2 reads FYNNEI. This CDR3 has 15 residues. V lost 4 bases and J lost 2, with 11 bases in between. This TCR derives from a woman aged 55 to 70 with COVID-19, enrolled during active disease. Source material: peripheral blood. This chain joins TRBV2 and TRBJ1-4; no clear D gene. The CDR3 region has the DNA TGTGCCAGCAGTGGGGCCGGGAATACTAATGAAAAACTGTTTTTT. Protein: CASSGAGNTNEKLFF.